The next 5 T cell receptor beta chains were all read from a single sample in a study of radiotherapy plus CTLA-4 blockade in lung cancer. TCRdb's table, derived via immunoSEQ multiplex PCR, lists solely in-frame clones and lacks some. Here the sample spans 85,000 to 120,000 clones, approximately 81% being singletons. Sequenced material: peripheral blood, taken from a patient treated with radiotherapy plus ipilimumab. These receptors were taken from a human donor with non-small cell lung cancer that progressed on radiotherapy plus ipilimumab. Some clones in this sample may be carry-over from other donors' samples.

The chain is built from TRBV6-1 and TRBJ1-5; D gene uncertain. CDR3 length equals 12 residues. Germline values: CDR1 MNHNS, CDR2 SASEGT. Trimming removed 1 base at V and 7 bases at J, with 5 bases between. The CDR3 DNA follows: TGTGCCAGCAGTGAAGTTTACCAGCCCCAGCATTTT. Its protein is CASSEVYQPQHF.

This chain links TRBV7-2 with TRBJ1-1, with a tentative D call TRBD1 (5 bases). V was clipped by 3 bases and J by 1 base, with 6 bases between them. The CDR3 length is 13 residues. The germline V gene encodes CDR1 SGHTA and CDR2 FQGNSA. CDR3 loop: CASSFGGNTEAFF. CDR3 nucleotide sequence: TGTGCCAGCAGCTTCGGGGGGAACACTGAAGCTTTCTTT.

V gene TRBV19 combines with J gene TRBJ1-5; TRBD1 matches 8 bases. This CDR3 contains 13 residues. Germline V lookup: CDR1 LNHDA, CDR2 SQIVND (reference sequence). The junction had 3 bases not matched to a gene; V was cut back by 8 bases and J by 3 bases. CDR3 region: CASQDRVNQPQHF. CDR3 DNA: TGTGCCAGTCAGGACAGGGTCAATCAGCCCCAGCATTTT.

The chain carries TRBV7-3 and TRBJ2-3; the D gene is possibly TRBD2 (6 bases). From germline, CDR1 is SGHTA and CDR2 FQGTGA. The CDR3 totals 15 residues. V gave up 5 bases and J gave up 0 bases, with 12 bases separating them. The CDR3 region has the DNA TGTGCCAGCAGCCAAGGGACTTTTAGCACAGATACGCAGTATTTT. Its translation: CASSQGTFSTDTQYF.

V and J are TRBV10-3 and TRBJ2-7, with 11 bases lining up with TRBD2. Trimming took 3 bases from V and 7 from J; bases not matched to a gene: 8. The germline CDR1 and CDR2 sequences are ENHRY and SYGVKD. The CDR3 runs 15 residues. CDR3 nucleotide sequence: TGTGCCATCAGTGACCCGGGACTAGCGGACTTGGAGCAGTACTTC. Amino acids: CAISDPGLADLEQYF.